This is a list of T cell receptor beta chains from one sample in a study of T cell responses to AZD1222 COVID-19 vaccine. TCRdb's table, derived via immunoSEQ multiplex PCR, lists solely in-frame clones and lacks some. The profile shows 150,000 to 180,000 clones, roughly 90% of them singletons. Sequenced here: peripheral blood, sampled on day 0 of MenACWY control vaccination. Every receptor here comes from an adult in good health. Each CDR3 is given with its conserved first and last residue. The D gene is left open where the match is weak. Size is omitted from some rows. Given values are once, few, many or a class for expanded clones.

d_call: .; clone_size: .; j_call: TRBJ1-2; v_call: TRBV7-2; cdr3_nt: TGTGCCAGCAGCCAAAACACAGCCGGGGTTCTCTATGGCTACACCTTC; cdr3_aa: CASSQNTAGVLYGYTF
d_call: .; clone_size: once; j_call: TRBJ1-3; v_call: TRBV25-1; cdr3_nt: TGTGCCAGCCACAACAGGGCCGGAAACACCATATATTTT; cdr3_aa: CASHNRAGNTIYF
d_call: .; clone_size: .; j_call: TRBJ1-1; v_call: TRBV7-2; cdr3_nt: TGTGCCAGCACCAACAGGGAGAACACTGAAGCTTTCTTT; cdr3_aa: CASTNRENTEAFF
d_call: .; clone_size: .; j_call: TRBJ2-1; v_call: TRBV6-5; cdr3_nt: TGTGCCAGCGGAAGGGATAGCTCCTACAATGAGCAGTTCTTC; cdr3_aa: CASGRDSSYNEQFF
d_call: .; clone_size: .; j_call: TRBJ2-7; v_call: TRBV13; cdr3_nt: TGTGCCAGCAGCCCCCGTCACTTACAGGGCTACGAGCAGTACTTC; cdr3_aa: CASSPRHLQGYEQYF
d_call: TRBD1; clone_size: .; j_call: TRBJ1-2; v_call: TRBV29-1; cdr3_nt: TGCAGCGGGACAGGACAGGGCGGCTATGGCTACACCTTC; cdr3_aa: CSGTGQGGYGYTF
d_call: .; clone_size: few; j_call: TRBJ1-1; v_call: TRBV3-1/TRBV3-2; cdr3_nt: TGTGCCAGCAGCCTCGTCGGGGGGTCGGACACTGAAGCTTTCTTT; cdr3_aa: CASSLVGGSDTEAFF
d_call: .; clone_size: once; j_call: TRBJ1-2; v_call: TRBV11-2; cdr3_nt: TGTGCCAGCAGCTTATTAGGGGATGTAGGAGGCTACACCTTC; cdr3_aa: CASSLLGDVGGYTF
d_call: TRBD2; clone_size: .; j_call: TRBJ2-1; v_call: TRBV6-6; cdr3_nt: TGTGCCAGCCTACACAGCGGGAAGGAGGGTGAGCAGTTCTTC; cdr3_aa: CASLHSGKEGEQFF
d_call: TRBD1; clone_size: .; j_call: TRBJ2-6; v_call: TRBV4-3; cdr3_nt: TGCGCCAGCAGCCAATCTTTTTACCAGGGGGCGAGCTCTGGGGCCAACGTCCTGACTTTC; cdr3_aa: CASSQSFYQGASSGANVLTF
d_call: TRBD1; clone_size: .; j_call: TRBJ2-1; v_call: TRBV19; cdr3_nt: TGTGCCAGTAGTAATCTAGGGGGCAAGGGTGAGCAGTTCTTC; cdr3_aa: CASSNLGGKGEQFF
d_call: .; clone_size: .; j_call: TRBJ1-2; v_call: TRBV24-1; cdr3_nt: TGTGCCACCAGTGACGCAGGAGACCCGAACTATGGCTACACCTTC; cdr3_aa: CATSDAGDPNYGYTF
d_call: .; clone_size: .; j_call: TRBJ1-2; v_call: TRBV19; cdr3_nt: TGTGCCAGTAGTATAAGGCAGGGAACAGGCTATGGCTACACCTTC; cdr3_aa: CASSIRQGTGYGYTF
d_call: TRBD2; clone_size: .; j_call: TRBJ2-5; v_call: TRBV18; cdr3_nt: TGTGCCAGCTCACCAGAGGCGGGGGGAGAGACCCAGTACTTC; cdr3_aa: CASSPEAGGETQYF
d_call: .; clone_size: once; j_call: TRBJ1-2; v_call: TRBV30; cdr3_nt: TGTGCCTGGAGTGTACAAGGGTATGGCTACACCTTC; cdr3_aa: CAWSVQGYGYTF
d_call: .; clone_size: .; j_call: TRBJ2-1; v_call: TRBV3-1/TRBV3-2; cdr3_nt: TGTGCCAGCAGCCAAGATTTGGGTCGACTCGCCTACAATGAGCAGTTCTTC; cdr3_aa: CASSQDLGRLAYNEQFF
d_call: .; clone_size: once; j_call: TRBJ1-1; v_call: TRBV28; cdr3_nt: TGTGCCAGCAGCAGGAGTCGTAACACTGAAGCTTTCTTT; cdr3_aa: CASSRSRNTEAFF
d_call: TRBD2; clone_size: .; j_call: TRBJ2-3; v_call: TRBV5-4; cdr3_nt: TGTGCCAGCAGCCGGACTAGCGGCACAGATACGCAGTATTTT; cdr3_aa: CASSRTSGTDTQYF
d_call: TRBD1; clone_size: .; j_call: TRBJ1-2; v_call: TRBV6-5; cdr3_nt: TGTGCCAGCAGTTACGGGACAGGGGATCGGGGCTACACCTTC; cdr3_aa: CASSYGTGDRGYTF
d_call: .; clone_size: .; j_call: TRBJ1-2; v_call: TRBV27; cdr3_nt: TGTGCCAGCAGTTTTAATGGACAGATCTATGGCTACACCTTC; cdr3_aa: CASSFNGQIYGYTF
d_call: .; clone_size: .; j_call: TRBJ1-1; v_call: TRBV18; cdr3_nt: TGTGCCAGCTCACCTAGGGTGAACACTGAAGCTTTCTTT; cdr3_aa: CASSPRVNTEAFF
d_call: .; clone_size: .; j_call: TRBJ2-1; v_call: TRBV6-2/TRBV6-3; cdr3_nt: TGTGCCAGCAGTTCCCTTGGAACCTACAATGAGCAGTTCTTC; cdr3_aa: CASSSLGTYNEQFF
d_call: .; clone_size: .; j_call: TRBJ1-6; v_call: TRBV5-4; cdr3_nt: TGTGCCAGCAGCTTGTCTCTGCCCCCCTATAATTCACCCCTCCACTTT; cdr3_aa: CASSLSLPPYNSPLHF
d_call: .; clone_size: once; j_call: TRBJ1-1; v_call: TRBV19; cdr3_nt: TGTGCCAGTCGCACGACTCTCGATGGACAGAACACTGAAGCTTTCTTT; cdr3_aa: CASRTTLDGQNTEAFF
d_call: .; clone_size: .; j_call: TRBJ2-5; v_call: TRBV7-2; cdr3_nt: TGTGCCAGCAGCTTCGGCCTCGAGGGTTCCGGGAACTTC; cdr3_aa: CASSFGLEGSGNF
d_call: TRBD2; clone_size: once; j_call: TRBJ2-3; v_call: TRBV4-1; cdr3_nt: TGCGCCAGCAGTCGTGGGACTAGCGGGGGGGGCGCAGATACGCAGTATTTT; cdr3_aa: CASSRGTSGGGADTQYF
d_call: .; clone_size: .; j_call: TRBJ1-1; v_call: TRBV4-1; cdr3_nt: TGCGCCAGCAGCCAAGCGGTACAGAGCGATGAAGCTTTCTTT; cdr3_aa: CASSQAVQSDEAFF
d_call: .; clone_size: .; j_call: TRBJ2-7; v_call: TRBV11-3; cdr3_nt: TGTGCCAGCAGCCCCGGAGGGGTCAGGGCCGAGCAGTACTTC; cdr3_aa: CASSPGGVRAEQYF
d_call: .; clone_size: .; j_call: TRBJ1-5; v_call: TRBV19; cdr3_nt: TGTGCCAGTAGTATGAGCAGGGGATGGAGCAATCAGCCCCAGCATTTT; cdr3_aa: CASSMSRGWSNQPQHF
d_call: .; clone_size: .; j_call: TRBJ1-5; v_call: TRBV19; cdr3_nt: TGTGCCAGTACCTCCCCGGCAGGGAGTTTCAATCAGCCCCAGCATTTT; cdr3_aa: CASTSPAGSFNQPQHF